This T cell receptor (beta chain) came from a study of T cell responses to AZD1222 COVID-19 vaccine. Study outcomes and limitations: The donor group comprised mostly white British people and more females; the analysis possibly underestimated clonal diversity.

CDR1 SGHTA and CDR2 FQGNSA come from the germline V gene. V lost 2 bases and J lost 8, with 18 bases in between. The CDR3 is made up of 15 amino acids. Some clones are missing from TCRdb's copy, which holds only in-frame ones; the method was immunoSEQ multiplex PCR. The sample includes roughly 200,000 clones, under 95% of them seen just once. Points on this clone: Its antigen is not identified.

The chain combines TRBV7-2 with TRBJ1-1, with no clear D. The receptor was derived from an adult in good health. The source material was peripheral blood, sampled on day 0 of MenACWY control vaccination. CDR3 DNA sequence: TGTGCCAGCAGCTTAAAGCGAGGGAACTCTGGGGAAGCTTTCTTT. It encodes CASSLKRGNSGEAFF.